This note documents a single TCR beta chain sequence. Its antigen is still unknown. The ends lost 0 bases at V and 4 bases at J; junction bases unmatched: 10. Germline V gene data show CDR1 as LNHNV and CDR2 as YYDKDF (reference sequence). This CDR3 has 17 residues. These data originate in a study of PD-1 blockade in classical Hodgkin lymphoma. There was relapse after autologous stem cell transplantation in every patient, and there was variation in brentuximab vedotin exposure. Whole-study results and caveats: Patients were excluded if nivolumab began under 1 year after ASCT (the autologous transplant). Before treatment, TCR diversity in newly diagnosed patients was reportedly lower than in healthy donors. Complete responders possessed baseline diversity comparable to newly diagnosed patients. Whereas CD4+ TCR diversity had risen significantly by C4D1, CD8+ TCR diversity had not.

Repertoires were generated with immunoSEQ multiplex PCR, while TCRdb's copy carries only in-frame clones and drops some. The sample carries approximately 99,000 clones, roughly 76% recorded once. The V gene is TRBV15, the J gene TRBJ2-3, with TRBD2 identical over 7 bases. The TCR comes from a human donor with classical Hodgkin lymphoma. The sample consisted of peripheral blood mononuclear cells (PBMCs), taken before the second cycle of nivolumab. CDR3 DNA sequence: TGTGCCACCAGCAGAGATCCAACGGGAGGCTGGGCAGATACGCAGTATTTT. As protein: CATSRDPTGGWADTQYF.